Listed below are T cell receptor beta chains from one sample, sequenced in a study of graft-versus-host responses after intestinal transplantation. Sequencing was performed with immunoSEQ multiplex PCR; in TCRdb, only in-frame clones are kept and a portion is missing. In the table there are 65,000 to 85,000 clones, around 87% of which are singletons. These TCRs are of unknown antigen specificity. Sequencing was performed on unstimulated CD8+ T cells sorted from spleen or lymph node cells, taken before transplant. These TCRs come from a human donor who was the organ donor for an intestinal transplant. The CDR3 runs from the conserved cysteine through the conserved F or W. The D gene is left open where the match is weak. Expanded clones are given a class, and other clones once, few, many or no size at all.

>14|TRBJ2-7|TRBD1|TRBV11-2|few
TGTGCCAGCAGCCTACCAGGGACAGAGTACGAGCAGTACTTC
CASSLPGTEYEQYF
>15|TRBJ1-6|NA|TRBV27|NA
TGTGCCAGCAAGTACTCACAGGGTTTTAACTCACCCCTCCACTTT
CASKYSQGFNSPLHF
>8|TRBJ2-7|NA|TRBV7-3|NA
TGTGCCCGCAACGGGCAGTACTTC
CARNGQYF
>14|TRBJ2-1|NA|TRBV6-5|NA
TGTGCCAGCAGTCCACTCGGGGCTGCCGGTGAGCAGTTCTTC
CASSPLGAAGEQFF
>15|TRBJ1-3|NA|TRBV10-2|NA
TGCGCCAGCAGTGAGTCGCTCGGCCCTGGAAACACCATATATTTT
CASSESLGPGNTIYF
>14|TRBJ2-7|NA|TRBV6-1|NA
TGTGCCAGCAAAATAGGCGCAATGATCTACGAGCAGTACTTC
CASKIGAMIYEQYF
>14|TRBJ2-7|NA|TRBV5-6|NA
TGTGCCAGCAGCCAAACAGGGTCCCCTTACGAGCAGTACTTC
CASSQTGSPYEQYF
>14|TRBJ1-4|NA|TRBV7-2|NA
TGTGCCAGCAGCTTAGCAGGGATGGGTGAAAAACTGTTTTTT
CASSLAGMGEKLFF
>16|TRBJ1-2|NA|TRBV4-2|NA
TGTGCCAGCAGCCAAGATCTCCAGGTAGCTAACTATGGCTACACCTTC
CASSQDLQVANYGYTF
>13|TRBJ1-2|NA|TRBV2|NA
TGTGCCAGCAGTGTCTCGACGGACTATGGCTACACCTTC
CASSVSTDYGYTF
>14|TRBJ2-7|NA|TRBV7-8|NA
TGTGCCAGCAGCTCCGTGGACGGTACCTACGAGCAGTACTTC
CASSSVDGTYEQYF
>9|TRBJ2-7|NA|TRBV7-8|few
TGTGCCAGCGGGTACGAGCAGTACTTC
CASGYEQYF
>18|TRBJ1-1|NA|TRBV10-2|NA
TGCGCCAGCAGTGAGATTTTGACAAGTCAATCCCCGAACACTGAAGCTTTCTTT
CASSEILTSQSPNTEAFF
>15|TRBJ1-4|NA|TRBV7-9|NA
TGTGCCAGCAGCTTAGTCTCCTCCGGGACCGAAAAACTGTTTTTT
CASSLVSSGTEKLFF
>15|TRBJ2-1|NA|TRBV5-1|NA
TGCGCCAGCAGCTTGGTTCCAGGAATCTACAATGAGCAGTTCTTC
CASSLVPGIYNEQFF
>15|TRBJ1-2|NA|TRBV5-1|once
TGCGCCAGCAGCCCCCACTTGGGACGGATCTATGGCTACACCTTC
CASSPHLGRIYGYTF
>14|TRBJ2-3|TRBD1|TRBV6-1|once
TGTGCCAGCCCGGACAGGATAAGCACAGATACGCAGTATTTT
CASPDRISTDTQYF
>15|TRBJ2-5|NA|TRBV4-1|NA
TGCGCCAGCAGCCCTCTCCCGGGATTAGGGGAGACCCAGTACTTC
CASSPLPGLGETQYF
>14|TRBJ2-2|NA|TRBV5-1|NA
TGCGCCAGCAGCTTGGGGGGTAGCACCGGGGAGCTGTTTTTT
CASSLGGSTGELFF
>15|TRBJ2-3|NA|TRBV27|once
TGTGCCAGCAGTCCCTACCAGTTTCACGCAGATACGCAGTATTTT
CASSPYQFHADTQYF
>15|TRBJ2-7|NA|TRBV28|NA
TGTGCCAGCAGTTTATTCCCATTTGGGACTGACGAGCAGTACTTC
CASSLFPFGTDEQYF
>15|TRBJ2-5|NA|TRBV11-2|NA
TGTGCCAGCAGCTCCCTGGAGTCGGGGGCCGAGACCCAGTACTTC
CASSSLESGAETQYF
>14|TRBJ1-6|NA|TRBV6-4|NA
TGTGCCAGCAGTGACGCGGCAGGGGAATCACCCCTCCACTTT
CASSDAAGESPLHF
>11|TRBJ1-2|NA|TRBV21-1|once
TGTGCCAGCAGGTCAGCTTATGGCTACACCTTC
CASRSAYGYTF
>17|TRBJ1-3|TRBD1|TRBV11-2|NA
TGTGCCAGCAGCCCAAGACAGGGCCCCCTCTCTGGAAACACCATATATTTT
CASSPRQGPLSGNTIYF
>17|TRBJ2-5|TRBD1|TRBV11-2|NA
TGTGCCAGCAGCTTAGGCCCGACAGGGGTTGAAGGAGAGACCCAGTACTTC
CASSLGPTGVEGETQYF
>17|TRBJ2-3|TRBD2|TRBV7-2|NA
TGTGCCAGCAGCTTTTCAGTGGCGGGGGGTCCGCTGGATACGCAGTATTTT
CASSFSVAGGPLDTQYF
>13|TRBJ1-4|NA|TRBV29-1|once
TGCAGCGCCCTACCAGGAGATTATGAAAAACTGTTTTTT
CSALPGDYEKLFF
>16|TRBJ1-4|NA|TRBV28|NA
TGTGCCAGCAGTTCGATACCGACAAGGCCAAATGAAAAACTGTTTTTT
CASSSIPTRPNEKLFF
>15|TRBJ2-7|NA|TRBV7-9|NA
TGTGCCAGCAGCTTAAGCCCAGGGGACACCTACGAGCAGTACTTC
CASSLSPGDTYEQYF
>14|TRBJ1-1|NA|TRBV25-1|NA
TGTGCCAGCAGGGCCCATGGGTCCAACACTGAAGCTTTCTTT
CASRAHGSNTEAFF
>15|TRBJ2-7|NA|TRBV6-1|once
TGTGCCAGCAGTGAAGCCTCCCAGGGTACGTACGAGCAGTACTTC
CASSEASQGTYEQYF
>15|TRBJ2-7|TRBD2|TRBV6-1|NA
TGTGCCAGCTGGTTTCAGGCTAGCGGAGGCTACGAGCAGTACTTC
CASWFQASGGYEQYF
>17|TRBJ1-6|NA|TRBV6-1|NA
TGTGCCAGCAGTGAGGGTCACCTGAGCTCCTATAATTCACCCCTCCACTTT
CASSEGHLSSYNSPLHF
>13|TRBJ1-1|NA|TRBV6-1|NA
TGTGCCAGCAGGGAAGGCGGGCACACTGAAGCTTTCTTT
CASREGGHTEAFF
>12|TRBJ2-1|NA|TRBV4-1|NA
TGCGCCAGCAGCTACCCTCGGGGTGAGCAGTTCTTC
CASSYPRGEQFF
>11|TRBJ2-1|NA|TRBV29-1|NA
TGCATCATCTCAACCCACGGTGAGCAGTTCTTC
CIISTHGEQFF
>19|TRBJ1-6|TRBD1|TRBV11-2|NA
TGTGCCAGCAGCTTAAGGTGGGGGACAGGGATGAAGAATAATTCACCCCTCCACTTT
CASSLRWGTGMKNNSPLHF